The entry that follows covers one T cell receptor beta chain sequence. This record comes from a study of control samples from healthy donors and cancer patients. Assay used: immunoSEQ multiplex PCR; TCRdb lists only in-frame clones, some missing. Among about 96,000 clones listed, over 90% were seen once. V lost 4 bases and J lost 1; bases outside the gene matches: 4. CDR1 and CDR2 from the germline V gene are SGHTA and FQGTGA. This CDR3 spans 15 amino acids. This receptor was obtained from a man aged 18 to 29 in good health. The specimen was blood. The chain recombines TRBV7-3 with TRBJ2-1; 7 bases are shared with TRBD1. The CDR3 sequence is CASSSPTGSYNEQFF. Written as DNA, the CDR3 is TGTGCCAGCAGCTCGCCGACAGGGTCCTACAATGAGCAGTTCTTC.